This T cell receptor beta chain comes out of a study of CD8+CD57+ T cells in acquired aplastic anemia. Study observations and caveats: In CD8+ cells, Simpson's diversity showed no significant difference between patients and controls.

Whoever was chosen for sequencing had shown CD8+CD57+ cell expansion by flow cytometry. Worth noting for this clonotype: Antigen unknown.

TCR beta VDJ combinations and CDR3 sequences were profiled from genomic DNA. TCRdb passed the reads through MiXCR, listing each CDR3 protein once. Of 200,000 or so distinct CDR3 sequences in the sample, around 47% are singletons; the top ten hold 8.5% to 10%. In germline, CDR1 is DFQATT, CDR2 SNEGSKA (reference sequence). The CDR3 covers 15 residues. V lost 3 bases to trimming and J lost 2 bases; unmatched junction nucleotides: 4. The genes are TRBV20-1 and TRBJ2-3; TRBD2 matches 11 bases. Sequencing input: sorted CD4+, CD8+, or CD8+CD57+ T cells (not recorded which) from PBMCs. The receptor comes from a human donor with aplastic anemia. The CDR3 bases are TGCAGTGCTAGTCAACTAGCGGGAGCCACAGATACGCAGTATTTT. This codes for CSASQLAGATDTQYF.